This TCR beta chain was documented in a study of blood T cell repertoires in COVID-19. Looking at the study overall: The United States, Italy and Spain were the sources of the acute and convalescent COVID-19 samples.

Authors' analysis steps: The assay estimated nucleated cells by amplifying reference gene primers. Sequencing was performed with immunoSEQ multiplex PCR; in TCRdb, only in-frame clones are kept and a portion is missing. That table supplies the V and J calls and clone size; D and trimming were determined from the DNA. This repertoire shows approximately 300,000 clones, roughly 86% found once; its top ten account for about 11%. The sequenced sample was peripheral blood. The receptor was isolated from a woman between 25 and 40 years old with COVID-19, enrolled during active disease.

CDR3 DNA sequence: TGTGCCAGCAGTCTAAAGGCGGGCTTGGGGGAGCAGTACTTC. Its protein product is CASSLKAGLGEQYF. V gene TRBV7-2 combines with J gene TRBJ2-7, with D possibly TRBD2 on 5 matching bases. The CDR3 consists of 14 residues. The ends were cut back, 6 bases at V and 7 bases at J, with 19 bases in the middle. Germline lookup yields CDR1 SGHTA and CDR2 FQGNSA.